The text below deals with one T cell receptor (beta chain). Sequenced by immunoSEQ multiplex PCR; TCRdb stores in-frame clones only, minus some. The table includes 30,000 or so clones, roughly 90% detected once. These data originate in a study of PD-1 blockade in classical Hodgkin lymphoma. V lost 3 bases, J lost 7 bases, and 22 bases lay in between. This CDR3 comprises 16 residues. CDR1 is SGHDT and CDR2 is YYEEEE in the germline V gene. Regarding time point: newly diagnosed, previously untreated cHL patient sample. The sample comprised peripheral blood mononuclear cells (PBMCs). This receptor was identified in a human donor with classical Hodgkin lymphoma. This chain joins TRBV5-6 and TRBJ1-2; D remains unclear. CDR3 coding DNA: TGTGCCAGCAGCTGGTCGGACGGAATGTTTGTACGTGGCTACACCTTC. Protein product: CASSWSDGMFVRGYTF.